The 31 T cell receptor beta chains reported below all come from one sample, sequenced in a study of T-cell reconstitution after alpha-beta-depleted transplantation in children. Preparation of the TCRbeta library involved a method that used unique molecular identifiers. Each CDR3 protein is one row after TCRdb ran MiXCR on the PCR reads. The data contain 440,000 or so distinct CDR3 sequences, around 46% of them singletons. The material sequenced was PBMCs, taken before TCRalphabeta/CD19-depleted stem cell transplant. These receptors all come from a girl aged 2-10 years with aplastic anemia, due to receive a stem cell transplant.

The genes are TRBV20-1 and TRBJ2-3; 7 positions match TRBD2. V gave up 0 bases and J gave up 2 bases; unmatched junction bases: 11. This CDR3 is 17 amino acids long. Looked up from germline, CDR1 is DFQATT and CDR2 is SNEGSKA (reference sequence). The CDR3 region has the DNA TGCAGTGCTAGAGATTTCTTTAGCGGGCAGACCACAGATACGCAGTATTTT. It translates to CSARDFFSGQTTDTQYF.

The gene calls are TRBV7-2 and TRBJ2-1; weak D call: TRBD2 (7 bases). Germline assignment: CDR1 SGHTA and CDR2 FQGNSA. The CDR3 runs to 17 residues. The V and J ends lost 0 bases and 6 bases respectively, with 18 bases between them. The CDR3 protein is CASSLAAGATGSNEQFF. CDR3 in DNA: TGTGCCAGCAGCTTAGCGGCGGGGGCTACGGGGAGCAATGAGCAGTTCTTC.

This clonotype was recorded at least ten times. The rearrangement uses TRBV18 and TRBJ2-2; tentatively, D is TRBD2 (6 bases). The CDR3 has 14 amino acids. Germline CDR1 KGHSH, CDR2 LQKENI. Trimming took 3 bases from V and 4 from J, leaving 9 bases between them. CDR3 loop: CASSPDYRTGELFF. DNA for the CDR3: TGTGCCAGCTCACCGGACTATCGCACCGGGGAGCTGTTTTTT.

This chain connects TRBV28 to TRBJ2-5; tentatively, D is TRBD2 (6 bases). This CDR3 spans 15 amino acids. CDR1 and CDR2 from the germline V gene are MDHEN and SYDVKM. Trimming left V 6 bases short and J 4 bases short, with 18 bases between. CDR3 in DNA: TGTGCCAGCAGAGTCTCCCCCCTCGGGGGAGAGACCCAGTACTTC. Its protein product is CASRVSPLGGETQYF.

Many counts were recorded for this clonotype. The chain carries TRBV7-3 and TRBJ2-1; 10 bases align to TRBD2. In germline, CDR1 is SGHTA, CDR2 FQGTGA. This CDR3 spans 16 amino acids. The J segment lost 7 bases and the V segment lost 4 bases, leaving 10 bases of the junction unmatched. CDR3 bases: TGTGCCAGCAGCTCCATAGCGGGAGGCCCACTAAATGAGCAGTTCTTC. Residues: CASSSIAGGPLNEQFF.

This clonotype was observed at least ten times. This sequence joins TRBV7-2 and TRBJ1-5; D call uncertain. CDR3 size: 15 residues. Germline loops: CDR1 SGHTA, CDR2 FQGNSA. Trimming took off 1 base at V and 7 bases at J, with 14 bases between the two ends. CDR3 in amino acids: CASSLDSFGEQPQHF. CDR3 DNA sequence: TGTGCCAGCAGCTTAGACTCTTTCGGGGAACAGCCCCAGCATTTT.

Many counts were recorded for this clonotype. This sequence joins TRBV6-5 and TRBJ2-3; D possibly uses TRBD1 or TRBD2 (6 bases each). Deletions cut 2 bases from V and 3 bases from J, with 18 bases between. Germline lookup yields CDR1 MNHEY and CDR2 SVGAGI. CDR3 length: 17 amino acids. CDR3 amino acids: CASSYERAGVSTDTQYF. The DNA of the CDR3 is TGTGCCAGCAGTTACGAGCGGGCAGGGGTCTCGACAGATACGCAGTATTTT.

The chain carries TRBV5-1 and TRBJ2-4, with D hard to call. Germline assignment: CDR1 SGHRS and CDR2 YFSETQ. This CDR3 contains 13 residues. The V gene lost 3 bases and the J gene lost 9 bases, with 13 bases spanning the gap. CDR3 region: CASSSPDPGIQYF. In DNA form, the CDR3 reads TGCGCCAGCAGCTCCCCGGATCCCGGCATTCAGTACTTC.

This clonotype was seen only a few times. This chain connects TRBV7-6 to TRBJ1-1, with 9 bases matching TRBD1. The junction had 16 bases not matched to a gene; V was cut back by 5 bases and J by 0 bases. The germline gives CDR1 SGHVS, CDR2 FNYEAQ. The CDR3 is made up of 19 amino acids. As DNA, the CDR3 is TGTGCCAGCAGCCTCCGTGGATCGGTGACAGGGGGGATGAACACTGAAGCTTTCTTT. Amino acid sequence: CASSLRGSVTGGMNTEAFF.

About this clonotype itself: This may be a read error: a much more frequent sequence differs by one nucleotide. DNA of the CDR3: TGCAGCGTTGAAGGGGTCGCCTACGAGCAGTACTTC. This codes for CSVEGVAYEQYF. The V and J genes are TRBV29-1 and TRBJ2-7; no clear D gene. The CDR3 length is 12 residues. Per germline, CDR1 SQVTM and CDR2 ANQGSEA. The ends were cut back, 1 base at V and 2 bases at J, with 6 bases in the middle.

This clonotype was picked up many times. J is TRBJ1-2 and V is TRBV10-1; D not certain. The CDR3 length is 12 residues. The V gene lost 7 bases and the J gene lost 3 bases, with 9 bases spanning the gap. The germline V gene has CDR1 WNHNN and CDR2 SYGVQD (reference sequence). The CDR3 spells CASTRRYYGYTF. The CDR3, as DNA: TGCGCCAGCACCAGACGGTACTATGGCTACACCTTC.

This clonotype appeared many times. The chain combines TRBV29-1 with TRBJ1-1; 9 bases agree with TRBD1. The junction had 12 bases not matched to a gene; V was cut back by 7 bases and J by 9 bases. This CDR3 is built from 13 residues. Germline loops: CDR1 SQVTM, CDR2 ANQGSEA. The CDR3 nucleotides are TGCAGCGGGGGACAGGGAAATTCCTACAAAGCTTTCTTT. Translation: CSGGQGNSYKAFF.

J is TRBJ2-7 and V is TRBV20-1; D may be TRBD1 or TRBD2 (5 bases each). The CDR3 has 13 amino acids. Germline CDR1 is DFQATT and CDR2 is SNEGSKA (reference sequence). Trimming left V 2 bases short and J 6 bases short, with 14 bases between. CDR3 sequence: CSARPPSGTEQYF. The CDR3, as DNA: TGCAGTGCTAGACCCCCGTCAGGGACCGAGCAGTACTTC.

The rearrangement uses TRBV6-5 and TRBJ1-5; D call uncertain. This CDR3 contains 14 residues. Deletions cut 0 bases from V and 6 bases from J, with 9 bases between. The germline CDR1 and CDR2 sequences are MNHEY and SVGAGI. The CDR3 nucleotides are TGTGCCAGCAGTTACTCGATACTGATTCAGCCCCAGCATTTT. Translating gives CASSYSILIQPQHF.

Comments on this clonotype: One end of the junction varies from germline; a read error may be responsible. The CDR3 loop is CASSYQGATDTHYF. The CDR3 coding sequence is TGTGCCAGCAGTTACCAGGGGGCCACAGATACGCATTATTTT. This chain uses TRBV6-5 with TRBJ2-3, with 8 bases lining up with TRBD1. Germline CDR1 is MNHEY and CDR2 is SVGAGI. The CDR3 has 14 amino acids.

The chain's CDR3 is CATSRDYNEQFF. The CDR3 nucleotides read TGTGCCACCAGCAGGGACTACAATGAGCAGTTCTTC. The gene calls are TRBV15 and TRBJ2-1, with D unclear. The CDR3 length is 12 residues. V shed 3 bases and J shed 3 bases, with 3 bases lying between them. Germline V gene sequence: CDR1 LNHNV, CDR2 YYDKDF (reference sequence). The whole variable domain, remainder taken from reference TRBV15 and TRBJ2-1, is DAMVIQNPRYQVTQFGKPVTLSCSQTLNHNVMYWYQQKSSQAPKLLFHYYDKDFNNEADTPDNFQSRRPNTSFCFLDIRSPGLGDTAMYLCATSRDYNEQFFGPGTRLTVL.

This clonotype showed up many times. The genes are TRBV29-1 and TRBJ2-5; 9 nucleotides agree with TRBD2. Germline CDR1 reads SQVTM; CDR2 reads ANQGSEA. CDR3 size: 15 residues. The J segment lost 4 bases and the V segment lost 2 bases, leaving 8 bases of the junction unmatched. The CDR3 DNA is TGCAGCGTTGAACCTTGGGGTAGCGGGAGAGAGACCCAGTACTTC. The encoded protein is CSVEPWGSGRETQYF.

The genes are TRBV27 and TRBJ2-2, with D possibly being TRBD2 (8 bases). Germline CDR1 MNHEY, CDR2 SMNVEV (reference sequence). Trimming removed 6 bases at V and 7 bases at J, with 18 bases between. The CDR3 runs 15 residues. CDR3 sequence (DNA): TGTGCCAGCAGGAGGGGGCGGGGGGCCAGCGGGGAGCTGTTTTTT. It specifies CASRRGRGASGELFF.

This clonotype was observed many times. The genes are TRBV20-1 and TRBJ2-3; D gene unclear. The V end lost 3 bases, the J end lost 1 base, and 11 bases lay between the germline ends. Germline V gives CDR1 DFQATT, CDR2 SNEGSKA (reference sequence). The CDR3 has 14 residues. The CDR3: CSASPVPGTDTQYF. CDR3 bases: TGCAGTGCTAGCCCCGTTCCGGGCACAGATACGCAGTATTTT.

The V gene is TRBV5-1, the J gene TRBJ1-6; 10 bases fit TRBD1. Germline V gives CDR1 SGHRS, CDR2 YFSETQ. With 6 bases clipped from V and 6 bases from J, the junction kept 6 bases outside the gene matches. This CDR3 is 15 amino acids long. For the CDR3, the DNA is TGCGCCAGCACCCTTGACAGGGGGCTTAATTCACCCCTCCACTTT. Translation: CASTLDRGLNSPLHF.

This clonotype has just one count. The junction shows a germline mismatch at one end, possibly a read error. The chain links TRBV30 to TRBJ2-1; D ambiguous. The CDR3 is 13 residues long. Germline CDR1 is GTSNPN and CDR2 is SVGIG (reference sequence). CDR3 bases: TGTGCCTGGACACAGTACTCCTCCAATGAGCAGTTCTTC. Encoded protein: CAWTQYSSNEQFF.

In its sample, this clonotype was seen many times. The rearrangement uses TRBV11-2 and TRBJ1-3; 7 nucleotides match TRBD1. Germline lookup yields CDR1 SGHAT and CDR2 FQNNGV. The length of the CDR3 is 18 residues. V gave up 1 base and J gave up 4 bases; unmatched junction bases: 13. For the CDR3, the DNA is TGTGCCAGCAGCTTAGTAGCTTCGGGCAGGGGGACCGGAAACACCATATATTTT. Amino acid sequence: CASSLVASGRGTGNTIYF.

This chain connects TRBV11-2 to TRBJ2-2, with D tentatively TRBD2 (5 bases). The length of the CDR3 is 16 residues. CDR1 is SGHAT and CDR2 is FQNNGV in the germline V gene. Deletions cut 5 bases from V and 13 bases from J, with 26 bases between. As DNA, the CDR3 is TGTGCCAGCAGCCGGAGGTGGCAGGCGAACACCCGGGGGCTGTTTTTT. The encoded protein is CASSRRWQANTRGLFF. Complete variable domain (other parts from reference TRBV11-2 and TRBJ2-2): EAGVAQSPRYKIIEKRQSVAFWCNPISGHATLYWYQQILGQGPKLLIQFQNNGVVDDSQLPKDRFSAERLKGVDSTLKIQPAKLEDSAVYLCASSRRWQANTRGLFFGEGSRLTVL.

The chain links TRBV6-2 or TRBV6-3 to TRBJ1-2, with D maybe TRBD1 (6 bases). Germline assignment: CDR1 MNHEY and CDR2 SVGEGT. V gave up 6 bases and J gave up 4 bases, with 18 bases separating them. This CDR3 region has 15 residues. Here the CDR3 DNA reads TGTGCCAGCAGAGGAATAACAGGGACGGCCTATGGCTACACCTTC. Amino acids: CASRGITGTAYGYTF.

The chain carries TRBV10-3 and TRBJ2-1; D perhaps matches TRBD2 (7 bases). The CDR3 covers 15 residues. V lost 3 bases, J lost 5 bases, and 14 bases lay in between. Germline assignment: CDR1 ENHRY and CDR2 SYGVKD. This chain's CDR3 is CAISERGAPNNEQFF. CDR3 in DNA: TGTGCCATCAGTGAACGGGGGGCCCCGAACAATGAGCAGTTCTTC.

This clonotype has just a few counts. CDR3 bases: TGCAGTGCTAGGAAGATTAGCGGACAAGAGACCCAGTACTTC. It yields the protein CSARKISGQETQYF. The chain has TRBV20-1 and TRBJ2-5; weak D call: TRBD2 (6 bases). The V and J ends lost 3 bases and 2 bases respectively, with 13 bases between them. Germline V gene sequence: CDR1 DFQATT, CDR2 SNEGSKA (reference sequence). This CDR3 contains 14 residues.

The sample holds many counts of this clonotype. The V call is TRBV12-3 or TRBV12-4, the J call TRBJ1-1; the D gene is possibly TRBD1 (6 bases). There are 14 residues in the CDR3. V lost 8 bases and J lost 5, with 18 bases in between. This chain's CDR3 is CASGRPGTPTEAFF. As DNA, the CDR3 is TGTGCCAGCGGTCGCCCCGGGACACCTACTGAAGCTTTCTTT.

This clonotype was observed many times. The gene calls are TRBV29-1 and TRBJ2-2; 14 bases are a match to TRBD2. Germline V gene sequence: CDR1 SQVTM, CDR2 ANQGSEA. The CDR3 covers 18 residues. The ends lost 1 base at V and 0 bases at J; junction bases unmatched: 4. The CDR3 DNA sequence: TGCAGCGTTGAAGCCCGACTAGCGGGAGGGCCGAACACCGGGGAGCTGTTTTTT. Translated: CSVEARLAGGPNTGELFF.

This clonotype was recorded at least ten times. This sequence joins TRBV5-1 and TRBJ1-1, with D unresolved. V lost 1 base to trimming and J lost 1 base, with 5 bases between them. The CDR3 spans 13 residues. Germline assignment: CDR1 SGHRS and CDR2 YFSETQ. For the CDR3, the DNA is TGCGCCAGCAGCTTGCCAGCGAACACTGAAGCTTTCTTT. It specifies CASSLPANTEAFF.

This sequence joins TRBV6-1 and TRBJ1-5; D not resolved. This CDR3 contains 12 residues. V was clipped by 0 bases and J by 6 bases, with 3 bases between them. Germline V lookup: CDR1 MNHNS, CDR2 SASEGT. The CDR3 sequence: CASSEAPQPQHF. As DNA, the CDR3 is TGTGCCAGCAGTGAAGCTCCTCAGCCCCAGCATTTT.

The J gene is TRBJ2-1, the V gene TRBV5-4; weak D call: TRBD1 (5 bases). The V gene's germline CDR1 is SGHNT and CDR2 YYREEE (reference sequence). This CDR3 has 13 amino acids. V lost 6 bases, J lost 3 bases, and 10 bases lay in between. CDR3: CASTQDNYNEQFF. The CDR3 nucleotides are TGTGCCAGCACTCAGGACAACTACAATGAGCAGTTCTTC.